These T cell receptor beta chains were read from a single sample in a study of OX40 agonist ivuxolimab in advanced cancers. Assay: immunoSEQ multiplex PCR; the TCRdb copy retains only in-frame clones and omits some. The data show 100,000 or so clones, about nine tenths seen once. Here the sequenced sample was CD4+ or CD8+ T cells sorted from blood, taken in a trial of the OX40 agonist ivuxolimab. Receptor source: an adult with an advanced solid tumor such as melanoma, head and neck, liver or kidney cancer. CDR3s include the opening cysteine and the closing phenylalanine or tryptophan. D genes are given only for firm matches. Clone size appears in some rows only: once, few, many, or a class for an expanded clone.

J | size | D | V | CDR3
TRBJ2-3 | - | - | TRBV7-8 | CASSFIAVLTDTQYF
TRBJ2-2 | - | TRBD1 | TRBV10-3 | CASDPRGTGELFF
TRBJ1-1 | few | - | TRBV18 | CASSPPGRAGTEAFF
TRBJ1-2 | - | TRBD1 | TRBV11-2 | CASAKTGQGAALYGYTF
TRBJ1-5 | - | - | TRBV10-3 | CAISDRGFDQPQHF
TRBJ1-5 | - | - | TRBV7-3 | CASSIAGNQPQHF
TRBJ2-1 | - | TRBD1 | TRBV18 | CASSQGTGSYNEQFF
TRBJ1-5 | - | TRBD1 | TRBV2 | CASSVQGAWSQPQHF
TRBJ1-4 | - | - | TRBV9 | CASSVGRKGVGEKLFF
TRBJ1-1 | - | - | TRBV19 | CASLLWTRESTEAFF
TRBJ2-3 | - | - | TRBV28 | CASSSSDRTDTQYF
TRBJ2-5 | once | TRBD1 | TRBV7-9 | CASSLSGQGIETQYF
TRBJ2-7 | - | - | TRBV10-3 | CATWDTTNYEQYF
TRBJ2-1 | - | TRBD2 | TRBV7-3 | CASSLIAGTSGRSRLGNEQFF
TRBJ2-1 | - | - | TRBV5-4 | CASSPNPSSYNEQFF
TRBJ2-7 | - | TRBD1 | TRBV7-8 | CASGQGIYEQYF
TRBJ2-5 | - | - | TRBV7-9 | CASSLAVYPGAQETQYF
TRBJ1-1 | few | - | TRBV28 | CASSLVDTEAFF
TRBJ1-1 | - | - | TRBV4-2 | CASSQATSPLNTEAFF
TRBJ1-1 | - | - | TRBV5-6 | CASSSQPPEAFF
TRBJ2-7 | - | TRBD1 | TRBV28 | CASGIYRGPYEQYF
TRBJ2-7 | - | - | TRBV2 | CASSQGSPAYEQYF
TRBJ1-6 | - | TRBD1 | TRBV6-5 | CASSSSARGQVSPLHF
TRBJ1-1 | - | TRBD1 | TRBV5-1 | CASSLVGQGTGTEAFF
TRBJ2-5 | - | - | TRBV19 | CASSIFPSGGYQETQYF
TRBJ1-3 | - | TRBD1 | TRBV25-1 | CASGAATGASSGNTIYF
TRBJ2-4 | - | - | TRBV11-3 | CASSLVGGGIQYF